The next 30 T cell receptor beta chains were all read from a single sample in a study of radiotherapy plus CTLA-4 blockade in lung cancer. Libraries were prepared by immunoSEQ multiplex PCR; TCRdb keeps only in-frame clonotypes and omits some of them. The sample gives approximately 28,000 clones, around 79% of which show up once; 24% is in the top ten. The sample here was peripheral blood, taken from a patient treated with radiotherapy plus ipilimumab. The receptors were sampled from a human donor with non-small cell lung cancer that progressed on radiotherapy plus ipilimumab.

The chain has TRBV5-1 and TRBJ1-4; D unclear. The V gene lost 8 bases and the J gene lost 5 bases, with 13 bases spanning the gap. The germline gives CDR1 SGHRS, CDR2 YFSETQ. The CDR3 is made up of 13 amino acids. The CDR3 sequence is CARTLSGNEKLFF. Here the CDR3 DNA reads TGCGCCAGGACTCTCTCCGGAAATGAAAAACTGTTTTTT.

The CDR3 reads CASSPGQGRYANVLTF. DNA of the CDR3: TGTGCCAGCAGCCCGGGACAGGGGCGGTACGCCAACGTCCTGACTTTC. The chain combines TRBV14 with TRBJ2-6; 10 nucleotides match TRBD1. The CDR3 spans 16 residues. V dropped 4 bases and J dropped 7; count of bases not matched to a gene: 7. Germline CDR1 reads SGHDN; CDR2 reads FVKESK. The whole variable domain, remainder taken from reference TRBV14 and TRBJ2-6, is EAGVTQFPSHSVIEKGQTVTLRCDPISGHDNLYWYRRVMGKEIKFLLHFVKESKQDESGMPNNRFLAERTGGTYSTLKVQPAELEDSGVYFCASSPGQGRYANVLTFGAGSRLTVL.

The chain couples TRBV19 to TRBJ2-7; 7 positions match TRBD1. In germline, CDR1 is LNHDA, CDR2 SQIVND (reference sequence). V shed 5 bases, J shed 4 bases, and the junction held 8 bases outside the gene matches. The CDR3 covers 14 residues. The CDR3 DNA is TGTGCCAGTAGTGCACGGGACAGCTATTACGAGCAGTACTTC. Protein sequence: CASSARDSYYEQYF.

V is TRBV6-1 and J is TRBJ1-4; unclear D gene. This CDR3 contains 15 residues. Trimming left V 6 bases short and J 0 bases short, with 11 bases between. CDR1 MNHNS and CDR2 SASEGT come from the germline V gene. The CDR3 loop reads CASRRARTTNEKLFF. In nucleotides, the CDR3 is TGTGCCAGCAGGCGAGCGAGGACAACTAATGAAAAACTGTTTTTT.

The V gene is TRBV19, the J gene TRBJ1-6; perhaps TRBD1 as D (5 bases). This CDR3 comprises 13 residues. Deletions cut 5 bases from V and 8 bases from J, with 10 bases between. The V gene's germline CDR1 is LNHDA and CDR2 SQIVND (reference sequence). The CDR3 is CASSVRGDSPLHF. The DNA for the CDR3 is TGTGCCAGTAGTGTGAGAGGGGATTCACCCCTCCACTTT.

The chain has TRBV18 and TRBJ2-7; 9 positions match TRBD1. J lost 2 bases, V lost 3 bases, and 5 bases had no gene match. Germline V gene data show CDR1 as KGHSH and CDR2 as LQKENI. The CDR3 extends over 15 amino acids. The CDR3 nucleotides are TGTGCCAGCTCACCGTGGGGACAGGGCGCCTACGAGCAGTACTTC. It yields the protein CASSPWGQGAYEQYF.

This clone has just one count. Here the CDR3 DNA reads TGTGCCAGCGGAAGCACAGGGGTCTATGGCTACACCTTC. This gives the protein CASGSTGVYGYTF. This chain connects TRBV11-2 to TRBJ1-2; 7 bases are shared with TRBD1. V lost 8 bases and J lost 4; bases outside the gene matches: 7. The CDR3 sequence is 13 residues long. In germline, CDR1 is SGHAT, CDR2 FQNNGV.

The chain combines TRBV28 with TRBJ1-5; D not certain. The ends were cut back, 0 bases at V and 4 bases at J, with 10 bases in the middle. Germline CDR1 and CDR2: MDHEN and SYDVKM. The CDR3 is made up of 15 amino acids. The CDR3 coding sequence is TGTGCCAGCAGTTTATGGGCGAGTAGTAATCAGCCCCAGCATTTT. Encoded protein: CASSLWASSNQPQHF.

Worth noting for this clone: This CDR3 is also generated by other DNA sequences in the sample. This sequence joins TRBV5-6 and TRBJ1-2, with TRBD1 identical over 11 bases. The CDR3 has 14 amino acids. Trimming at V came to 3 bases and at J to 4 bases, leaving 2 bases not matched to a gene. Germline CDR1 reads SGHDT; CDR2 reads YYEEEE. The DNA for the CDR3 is TGTGCCAGCAGCTCGGGGACAGGGGGCTATGGCTACACCTTC. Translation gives CASSSGTGGYGYTF.

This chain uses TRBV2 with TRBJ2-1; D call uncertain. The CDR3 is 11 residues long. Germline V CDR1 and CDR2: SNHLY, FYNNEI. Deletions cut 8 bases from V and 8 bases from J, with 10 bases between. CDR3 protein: CASPVGHEQFF. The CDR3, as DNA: TGTGCCAGCCCCGTGGGCCATGAGCAGTTCTTC.

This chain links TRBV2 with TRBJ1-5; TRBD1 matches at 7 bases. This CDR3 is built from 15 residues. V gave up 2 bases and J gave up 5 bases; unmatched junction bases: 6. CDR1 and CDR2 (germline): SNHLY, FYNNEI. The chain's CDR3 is CASSERQGVYQPQHF. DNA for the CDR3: TGTGCCAGCAGTGAACGACAGGGTGTATATCAGCCCCAGCATTTT.

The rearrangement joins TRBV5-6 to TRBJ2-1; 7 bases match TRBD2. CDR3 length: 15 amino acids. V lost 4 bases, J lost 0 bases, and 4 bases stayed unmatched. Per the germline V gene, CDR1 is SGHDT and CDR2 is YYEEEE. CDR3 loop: CASSHGGISYNEQFF. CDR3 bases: TGTGCCAGCAGCCACGGGGGGATCTCCTACAATGAGCAGTTCTTC.

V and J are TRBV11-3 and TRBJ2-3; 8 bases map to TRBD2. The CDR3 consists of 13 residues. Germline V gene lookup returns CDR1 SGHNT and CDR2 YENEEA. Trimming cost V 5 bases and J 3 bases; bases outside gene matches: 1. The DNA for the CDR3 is TGTGCCAGCAGCCCGGGGGGGACAGATACGCAGTATTTT. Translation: CASSPGGTDTQYF.

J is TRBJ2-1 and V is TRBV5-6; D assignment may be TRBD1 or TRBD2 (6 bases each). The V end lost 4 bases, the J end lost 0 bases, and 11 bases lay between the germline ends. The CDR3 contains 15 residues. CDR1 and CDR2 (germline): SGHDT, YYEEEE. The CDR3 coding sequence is TGTGCCAGCAGCGTAGGGGGGAGCTCCTACAATGAGCAGTTCTTC. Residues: CASSVGGSSYNEQFF.

The CDR3 loop reads CASSLDYNEQFF. The CDR3 DNA reads as TGCGCCAGCAGCTTGGACTACAATGAGCAGTTCTTC. The J gene is TRBJ2-1, the V gene TRBV5-1, with D unresolved. Germline V gene sequence: CDR1 SGHRS, CDR2 YFSETQ. Trimming took 0 bases from V and 3 from J, leaving 1 base between them. The CDR3 totals 12 residues.

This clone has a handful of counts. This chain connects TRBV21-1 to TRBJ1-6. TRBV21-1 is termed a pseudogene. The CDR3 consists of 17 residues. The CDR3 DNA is TGTGCCAGCACCCCAGGGAGACTAGACTACTATAATTCACCCCTCCACTTT. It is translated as CASTPGRLDYYNSPLHF.

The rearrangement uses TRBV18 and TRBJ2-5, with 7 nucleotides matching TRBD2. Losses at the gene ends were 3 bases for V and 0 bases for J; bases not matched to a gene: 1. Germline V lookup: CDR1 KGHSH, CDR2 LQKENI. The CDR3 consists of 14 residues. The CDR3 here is CASSPGGNQETQYF. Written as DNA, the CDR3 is TGTGCCAGCTCACCGGGAGGGAACCAAGAGACCCAGTACTTC.

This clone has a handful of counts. The CDR3 nucleotides are TGTGCCACCCAGGTAGGGGAGGCGAGCACAGATACGCAGTATTTT. The encoded protein is CATQVGEASTDTQYF. The rearrangement uses TRBV27 and TRBJ2-3; weak D call: TRBD2 (6 bases). The CDR3 covers 15 residues. V gave up 10 bases and J gave up 0 bases, with 17 bases separating them. CDR1 is MNHEY, CDR2 SMNVEV, per germline (reference sequence).

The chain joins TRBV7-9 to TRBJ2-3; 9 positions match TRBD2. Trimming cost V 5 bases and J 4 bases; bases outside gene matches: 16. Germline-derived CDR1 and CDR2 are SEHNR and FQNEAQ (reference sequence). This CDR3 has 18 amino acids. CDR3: CASSPTLTSGLPPDTQYF. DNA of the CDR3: TGTGCCAGCAGCCCGACGCTGACTAGCGGTCTCCCCCCAGATACGCAGTATTTT.

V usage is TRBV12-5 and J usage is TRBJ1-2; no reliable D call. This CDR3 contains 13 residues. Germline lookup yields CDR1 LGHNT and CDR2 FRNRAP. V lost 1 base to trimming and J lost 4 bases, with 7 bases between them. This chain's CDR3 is CASGLDHFYGYTF. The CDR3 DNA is TGTGCTAGTGGTTTGGATCACTTCTATGGCTACACCTTC.

Here the CDR3 DNA reads TGTGCCAGTCGGGGGGGCTACGAGCAGTACTTC. This gives the protein CASRGGYEQYF. V and J are TRBV19 and TRBJ2-7; 8 bases line up with TRBD2. Germline V gene lookup returns CDR1 LNHDA and CDR2 SQIVND (reference sequence). The CDR3 is 11 residues long. The junction had 0 bases not matched to a gene; V was cut back by 8 bases and J by 3 bases.

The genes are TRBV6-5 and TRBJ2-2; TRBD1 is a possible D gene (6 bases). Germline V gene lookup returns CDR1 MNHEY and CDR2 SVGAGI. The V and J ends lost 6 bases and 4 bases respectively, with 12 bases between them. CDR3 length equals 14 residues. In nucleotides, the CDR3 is TGTGCCAGCAGGGCAGGGGTGGGCACCGGGGAGCTGTTTTTT. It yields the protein CASRAGVGTGELFF.

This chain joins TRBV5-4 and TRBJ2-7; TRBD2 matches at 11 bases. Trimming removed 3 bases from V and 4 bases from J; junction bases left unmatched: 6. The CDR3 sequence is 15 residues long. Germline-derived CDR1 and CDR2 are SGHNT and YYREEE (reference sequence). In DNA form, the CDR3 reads TGTGCCAGCAGCTCGCCACTAGCGGGGGCATACGAGCAGTACTTC. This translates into CASSSPLAGAYEQYF. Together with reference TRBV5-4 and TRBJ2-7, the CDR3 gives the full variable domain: ETGVTQSPTHLIKTRGQQVTLRCSSQSGHNTVSWYQQALGQGPQFIFQYYREEENGRGNFPPRFSGLQFPNYSSELNVNALELDDSALYLCASSSPLAGAYEQYFGPGTRLTVT.

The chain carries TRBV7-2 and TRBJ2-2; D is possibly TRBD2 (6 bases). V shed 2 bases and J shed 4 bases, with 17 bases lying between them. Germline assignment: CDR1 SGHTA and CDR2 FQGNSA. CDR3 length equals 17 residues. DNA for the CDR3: TGTGCCAGCAGCTTAATTGCAGCCGGGACTGCCACCGGGGAGCTGTTTTTT. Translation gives CASSLIAAGTATGELFF.

The CDR3 DNA sequence: TGTGCCAGCTCATCCGGGACAGGGGGCGCAGATACGCAGTATTTT. This encodes CASSSGTGGADTQYF. This chain joins TRBV18 and TRBJ2-3; 12 positions match TRBD1. After removal of 5 bases from V and 4 bases from J, the junction contained 4 bases not matched to a gene. The CDR3 contains 15 residues. CDR1 KGHSH and CDR2 LQKENI come from the germline V gene.

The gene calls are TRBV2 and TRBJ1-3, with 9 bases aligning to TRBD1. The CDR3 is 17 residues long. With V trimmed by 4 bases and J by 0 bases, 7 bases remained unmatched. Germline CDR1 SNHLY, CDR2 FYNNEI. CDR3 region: CASSGAGTGTSGNTIYF. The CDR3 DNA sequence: TGTGCCAGCAGTGGAGCCGGGACAGGGACCTCTGGAAACACCATATATTTT.

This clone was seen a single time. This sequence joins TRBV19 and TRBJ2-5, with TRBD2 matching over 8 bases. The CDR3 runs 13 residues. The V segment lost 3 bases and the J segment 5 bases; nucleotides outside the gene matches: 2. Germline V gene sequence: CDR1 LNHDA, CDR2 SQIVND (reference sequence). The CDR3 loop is CASSMRGAETQYF. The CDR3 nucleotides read TGTGCCAGTAGTATGCGGGGGGCTGAGACCCAGTACTTC.

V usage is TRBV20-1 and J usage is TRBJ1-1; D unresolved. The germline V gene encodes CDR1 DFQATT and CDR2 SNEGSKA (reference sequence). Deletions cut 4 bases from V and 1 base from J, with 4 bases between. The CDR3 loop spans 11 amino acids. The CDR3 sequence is CSATPNTEAFF. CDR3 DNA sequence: TGCAGTGCTACACCGAACACTGAAGCTTTCTTT.

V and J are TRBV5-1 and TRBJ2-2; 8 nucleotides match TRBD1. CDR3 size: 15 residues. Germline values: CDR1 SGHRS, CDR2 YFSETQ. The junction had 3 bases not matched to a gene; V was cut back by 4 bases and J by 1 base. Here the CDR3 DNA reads TGCGCCAGCAGCACCGGGACAGGGAACACCGGGGAGCTGTTTTTT. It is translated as CASSTGTGNTGELFF.

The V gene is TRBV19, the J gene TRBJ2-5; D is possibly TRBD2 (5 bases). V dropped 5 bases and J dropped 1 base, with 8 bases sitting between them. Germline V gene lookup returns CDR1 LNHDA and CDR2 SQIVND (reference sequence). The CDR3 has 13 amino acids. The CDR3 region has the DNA TGTGCCAGTAGTCTACGGGGCCAAGAGACCCAGTACTTC. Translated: CASSLRGQETQYF.